This is a list of T cell receptor beta chains from one sample in a study of blood T cell repertoires in COVID-19. The table came from immunoSEQ multiplex PCR; TCRdb's copy has only in-frame clones and leaves some out. The sample has some 300,000 clones; around 90% are singletons. The sample was PBMCs or T cells enriched from blood (not recorded which). The origin of the receptors is a woman aged 25 to 45 who had recovered from COVID-19. CDR3s include the opening cysteine and the closing phenylalanine or tryptophan. The D gene is left open where the match is weak. Rows give clone size only sometimes, using once, few, many, or a class for an expanded clone.

cdr3_aa cdr3_nt j_call cdr3_length clone_size v_call d_call
CASSNRDRGRHEQYF TGTGCCAGCAGTAACCGGGACAGGGGGCGCCACGAGCAGTACTTC TRBJ2-7 15 - TRBV6-5 TRBD1
CASSLISGTGSHEKLFF TGTGCCAGCAGCTTAATCTCCGGGACAGGTTCCCATGAAAAACTGTTTTTT TRBJ1-4 17 once TRBV11-3 TRBD1
CASSLGDRTDFYTF TGCGCCAGCAGCTTGGGAGATCGGACAGATTTCTACACCTTC TRBJ1-2 14 - TRBV5-1 -
CASSPPRGGEKLFF TGTGCCAGCAGCCCCCCCCGGGGGGGAGAAAAACTGTTTTTT TRBJ1-4 14 - TRBV7-9 -
CASSAADRSGSQFF TGCGCCAGCAGTGCAGCCGACAGATCAGGTTCGCAGTTCTTC TRBJ2-1 14 few TRBV10-2 -
CAWSASGTGYRDQPQHF TGTGCCTGGAGCGCTTCCGGGACAGGGTATCGGGATCAGCCCCAGCATTTT TRBJ1-5 17 once TRBV30 TRBD1
CSVGQGARTEAFF TGCAGCGTTGGGCAGGGGGCGCGCACTGAAGCTTTCTTT TRBJ1-1 13 - TRBV29-1 TRBD1
CAWSEGPGLNIQYF TGTGCCTGGAGCGAGGGGCCGGGACTAAACATTCAGTACTTC TRBJ2-4 14 - TRBV30 -
CSVAQGQETQYF TGCAGCGTTGCGCAGGGGCAGGAGACCCAGTACTTC TRBJ2-5 12 - TRBV29-1 -
CASSTQGSRPQHF TGTGCCAGCAGTACCCAGGGTTCCCGGCCCCAGCATTTT TRBJ1-5 13 once TRBV27 -
CASSFRGNTGELFF TGTGCCAGCAGCTTTCGAGGAAACACCGGGGAGCTGTTTTTT TRBJ2-2 14 - TRBV5-8 -